This TCR beta chain was sequenced for a study of monozygotic twins with inflammatory bowel disease. Study conclusions and caveats: Sharing of clonotypes with others was lower in IBD patients than in healthy twins, and this was especially so with disease activity. Whereas healthy co-twins had higher TCRbeta diversity (inverse Simpson), IBD patients had lower diversity.

With eight separate reactions per sample, the authors made cDNA. Following a re-call of the 5' RACE reads, TCRdb has one entry per CDR3 protein and lacks DNA. The listing records some 150,000 distinct CDR3 sequences. T cells were not sorted, and total RNA was isolated straight from whole blood. Germline CDR1 is LGHNA and CDR2 is YSLEER. The CDR3 runs to 16 residues. Of note for this clonotype: Its antigen is not known.

Sequenced material: blood. V usage is TRBV4-3 and J usage is TRBJ2-7; TCRdb lists TRBD1, though no DNA is available to test this call. The TCR sequence derives from a human donor with ulcerative colitis or Crohn's disease, or a healthy co-twin of an affected twin (not recorded which). The CDR3: CASSQDRTGLAYEQYF.